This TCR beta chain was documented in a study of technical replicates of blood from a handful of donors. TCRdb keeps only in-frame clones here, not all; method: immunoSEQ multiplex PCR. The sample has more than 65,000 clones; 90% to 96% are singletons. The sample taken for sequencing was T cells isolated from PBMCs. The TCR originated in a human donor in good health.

CDR3 DNA: TGTGCCAGCAGCGTAGTTGAGGGTATGAACACTGAAGCTTTCTTT. Encoded protein: CASSVVEGMNTEAFF. This sequence joins TRBV9 and TRBJ1-1; D call uncertain. CDR1 is SGDLS and CDR2 is YYNGEE in the germline V gene. This CDR3 has 15 amino acids. V lost 0 bases and J 0 bases, leaving 9 bases between the germline ends.